A selection of T cell receptor beta chains follows, all from one sample in a study of beta chain features in type 1 diabetes. Clones were sequenced by immunoSEQ multiplex PCR, and TCRdb holds only the in-frame ones, with some missing. Here the sample spans about half a million clones, about an eighth being singletons. Sequencing was done on a sample of naive CD4+ T cells from blood. The receptors derive from a woman aged 18-35 years in good health. CDR3s include the opening cysteine and the closing phenylalanine or tryptophan. A D gene is named only where the DNA matches it firmly. The size field is filled for only some rows; it gives once, few, many or a size class.

v_call	d_call	clone_size	j_call	cdr3_nt	cdr3_aa
TRBV9	-	-	TRBJ2-6	TGTGCCAGCAGCACCTCGTGGGTCCTCAACTCTGGGGCCAACGTCCTGACTTTC	CASSTSWVLNSGANVLTF
TRBV28	TRBD2	-	TRBJ2-1	TGTGCCAGCAGCCCCCCGGGAGGGAGACCCTACAATGAGCAGTTCTTC	CASSPPGGRPYNEQFF
TRBV7-3	TRBD2	few	TRBJ2-3	TGTGCCAGCAGCTTAACCCGGACTAGCGGGAGTGAGAATACGCAGTATTTT	CASSLTRTSGSENTQYF
TRBV4-2	TRBD1	-	TRBJ2-5	TGTGCCAGCAGCCCCCAGACAGGGGCAGAGACCCAGTACTTC	CASSPQTGAETQYF
TRBV14	TRBD1	few	TRBJ2-1	TGTGCCAGCAGCACGGGACAGGGTTCCTACAATGAGCAGTTCTTC	CASSTGQGSYNEQFF
TRBV5-1	TRBD1	few	TRBJ2-3	TGCGCCAGCAGCTTTGGACAGGGTCTAGGAGATACGCAGTATTTT	CASSFGQGLGDTQYF
TRBV6-6	TRBD1	-	TRBJ1-2	TGTGCCAGCAGTTACACAGGGGGCTTGAGCTATGGCTACACCTTC	CASSYTGGLSYGYTF
TRBV9	TRBD1	few	TRBJ2-5	TGTGCCCGCAGCCCCTCAGGAGGGGGACAGGGGCTTCAAGAGACCCAGTACTTC	CARSPSGGGQGLQETQYF
TRBV11-3	-	few	TRBJ2-3	TGTGCCAGCAGCCCCTCTACTAGCACAGATACGCAGTATTTT	CASSPSTSTDTQYF
TRBV7-6	TRBD1	few	TRBJ2-1	TGTGCCAGCAGCTCCGACAGGGGGCGATACAATGAGCAGTTCTTC	CASSSDRGRYNEQFF
TRBV30	-	-	TRBJ2-5	TGTGCCTGGAGTGTCGGGGTTGGAGAGACCCAGTACTTC	CAWSVGVGETQYF
TRBV5-4	-	-	TRBJ2-5	TGTGCCAGCAGCTTGAGGGCCACGGGAGAGACCCAGTACTTC	CASSLRATGETQYF
TRBV29-1	-	-	TRBJ1-1	TGCAGCGGTGGTCCTTCCGACAGTCCAGCTTTCTTT	CSGGPSDSPAFF
TRBV7-8	-	few	TRBJ2-1	TGTGCCAGCAGCTTAGTAGTGCCCTTTCCCCGGCAGTTCTTC	CASSLVVPFPRQFF
TRBV29-1	TRBD1	few	TRBJ2-7	TGCAGCGTTGAAGGGACCGGGACAGGGGTGTGGGGCTACGAGCAGTACTTC	CSVEGTGTGVWGYEQYF
TRBV28	-	-	TRBJ1-1	TGTGCCAGCAGTCCTTTAGGTACAGAGACTTTCTTT	CASSPLGTETFF
TRBV29-1	-	few	TRBJ1-2	TGCAGCGTCCTACAGGCCTACTCTCGGAGTGGCTACACCTTC	CSVLQAYSRSGYTF
TRBV9	TRBD1	-	TRBJ1-1	TGTGCCAGCAGCGTAACCGACAGGGCTAATGGAGCTTTCTTT	CASSVTDRANGAFF
TRBV4-3	-	-	TRBJ2-7	TGCGCCAGCAGCCAAGCTAGATTCTACGAGCAGTACTTC	CASSQARFYEQYF
TRBV4-2	-	few	TRBJ1-4	TGTGCCAGCAGCCACCCAGCAACTAATGAAAAACTGTTTTTT	CASSHPATNEKLFF
TRBV21-1	-	few	TRBJ2-3	TGTGCCAGCAGTAGTTTGGACAGGGCTGACACAGATACGCAGTATTTT	CASSSLDRADTDTQYF
TRBV7-2	-	-	TRBJ2-3	TGTGCCAGCAGCTTTGGCGGGGCTCCTTCAGATACGCAGTATTTT	CASSFGGAPSDTQYF
TRBV25-1	-	few	TRBJ2-7	TGTGCCAGCAGTTACCCTCTAGGGGGAGGGACCTACGAGCAGTACTTC	CASSYPLGGGTYEQYF
TRBV4-3	TRBD2	few	TRBJ2-1	TGCGCCAGCAGCCGGGGACTAGCGGGAGGGCCGCCCTACAATGAGCAGTTCTTC	CASSRGLAGGPPYNEQFF
TRBV10-3	-	few	TRBJ1-1	TGTGCCACCGCTCGGGCGAACACTGAAGCTTTCTTT	CATARANTEAFF
TRBV5-1	-	-	TRBJ2-5	TGCGCCAGCAGCTTGGTGTCAGGGGAAGAGACCCAGTACTTC	CASSLVSGEETQYF
TRBV5-1	-	few	TRBJ2-1	TGCGCCAGCAGCCCGGACGGGAGCTCCTACAATGAGCAGTTCTTC	CASSPDGSSYNEQFF
TRBV20-1	-	-	TRBJ2-3	TGCAGTGCTAAGCAGGGGGATACGCAGTATTTT	CSAKQGDTQYF
TRBV7-3	-	few	TRBJ1-6	TGTGCCAGCAGCTCAGGCCGCTCGACATCAATCTCCACCCCCCTCCACTTT	CASSSGRSTSISTPLHF
TRBV29-1	TRBD1	-	TRBJ1-4	TGCAGCGCCGGACAGGTGTCTGAAAAACTGTTTTTT	CSAGQVSEKLFF
TRBV6-5	-	few	TRBJ1-1	TGTGCCACCGGGACGCCCACTGAAGCTTTCTTT	CATGTPTEAFF
TRBV7-2	-	few	TRBJ1-2	TGTGCCAGCAGCTTCCCCGGGCTTGGCTACACCTTC	CASSFPGLGYTF
TRBV19	-	-	TRBJ1-4	TGTGCCAGTAGTACTTTCTCGACCGGGGGGAAACTGTTTTTT	CASSTFSTGGKLFF
TRBV7-3	TRBD1	-	TRBJ2-5	TGTGCCAGCAGCCCGACAGGGGGGGAGACCCAGTACTTC	CASSPTGGETQYF
TRBV18	-	-	TRBJ1-5	TGTGCCAGCTCACCGACGGCGACGGAGCCCCAGCATTTT	CASSPTATEPQHF
TRBV5-1	TRBD2	few	TRBJ2-1	TGCGCCAGCAGCTCCGAGCGGGGTACCGAGCAGTTCTTC	CASSSERGTEQFF
TRBV4-2	-	few	TRBJ2-1	TGTGCCAGCAGCCAATATCGCGGGGATGAGCAGTTCTTC	CASSQYRGDEQFF
TRBV7-2	-	few	TRBJ1-5	TGTGCCAGCAGCTCCGGGACACACCGTAATCAGCCCCAGCATTTT	CASSSGTHRNQPQHF
TRBV5-1	TRBD2	few	TRBJ2-1	TGCGCCAGCAGCTGGAGCGGGAGCAGGATCAATGAGCAGTTCTTC	CASSWSGSRINEQFF
TRBV7-3	-	-	TRBJ2-1	TGTGCCAGCAGCTTTTCCGGGGGCACCTACAATGAGCAGTTCTTC	CASSFSGGTYNEQFF
TRBV5-4	TRBD1	few	TRBJ2-6	TGTGCCAGCAGGGACAGGGGGCGTGGGGCCAACGTCCTGACTTTC	CASRDRGRGANVLTF
TRBV4-3	-	few	TRBJ1-4	TGCGCCAGCAGCCAATCGGCCGGGGGCAGTGAAAAACTGTTTTTT	CASSQSAGGSEKLFF
TRBV27	-	-	TRBJ2-1	TGTGCCAGCAGCCCTTCCCCGATCGGAGGGCAGTTCTTC	CASSPSPIGGQFF
TRBV5-1	-	-	TRBJ2-1	TGCGCCAGCAGCTTTTCAGGGGGGAACAATGAGCAGTTCTTC	CASSFSGGNNEQFF